This T cell receptor beta chain was found in a study of cytomegalovirus exposure and HLA in healthy donors. Clones were read by immunoSEQ multiplex PCR, and TCRdb kept only the in-frame ones, dropping some. The sample lists roughly 270,000 clones, more than 75% occurring once. The V gene's germline CDR1 is SGHAT and CDR2 FQDESV (reference sequence). V lost 7 bases and J lost 8, with 15 bases in between. The CDR3 covers 13 residues. Points from the study as a whole: The tendency of first-cohort TCR clusters to co-occur in the 90 to 150 validation repertoires was the finding of a later analysis.

Details on this clone: No antigen is known for it.

The sequence was obtained from a woman younger than 30 in good health and CMV-seronegative. The sample consisted of PBMCs. The chain is built from TRBV11-1 and TRBJ2-1; D remains unclear. The chain's CDR3 is CASIGIGLDEQFF. The CDR3, as DNA: TGTGCCAGCATTGGAATTGGTCTAGATGAGCAGTTCTTC.